What follows are 15 T cell receptor beta chains derived from one specimen sequenced in a study of shared clonotypes between healthy human individuals. Method: immunoSEQ multiplex PCR; TCRdb's copy keeps in-frame clones and lacks some. In the table there are hundreds of thousands of clones, around four fifths of which are singletons. Input material: memory CD4+ T cells sorted from blood. Subset specified: CD45RA-negative fraction. These receptor sequences come from a young woman in good health.

The chain employs TRBV19 and TRBJ1-1, with 8 bases matching TRBD1. The CDR3 consists of 15 residues. Germline CDR1 is LNHDA and CDR2 is SQIVND (reference sequence). V gave up 5 bases and J gave up 1 base; unmatched junction bases: 6. The CDR3 here is CASSVYGQGNTEAFF. The CDR3, as DNA: TGTGCCAGTAGTGTGTACGGACAGGGGAACACTGAAGCTTTCTTT. Looking up the rest from reference TRBV19 and TRBJ1-1 gives the full variable domain: DGGITQSPKYLFRKEGQNVTLSCEQNLNHDAMYWYRQDPGQGLRLIYYSQIVNDFQKGDIAEGYSVSREKKESFPLTVTSAQKNPTAFYLCASSVYGQGNTEAFFGQGTRLTVV.

The chain couples TRBV6-5 to TRBJ2-2; 8 bases map to TRBD2. CDR1 is MNHEY, CDR2 SVGAGI, per germline. The CDR3 has 16 amino acids. Trimming removed 4 bases from V and 8 bases from J; junction bases left unmatched: 12. CDR3 residues: CASSSTGTSLPGELFF. The CDR3 nucleotides are TGTGCCAGCAGTTCGACCGGGACTAGTCTACCGGGGGAGCTGTTTTTT.

This chain joins TRBV27 and TRBJ1-1, with D hard to call. This CDR3 is built from 14 residues. The V and J ends lost 5 bases and 0 bases respectively, with 10 bases between them. The germline V gene has CDR1 MNHEY and CDR2 SMNVEV (reference sequence). The CDR3 sequence: CASSTLRVNTEAFF. The CDR3 DNA reads as TGTGCCAGCAGTACACTCCGGGTGAACACTGAAGCTTTCTTT.

This clone came up a few times. The chain combines TRBV7-9 with TRBJ2-5, with D possibly TRBD1 on 5 matching bases. CDR1 is SEHNR and CDR2 is FQNEAQ in the germline V gene (reference sequence). Trimming pared 7 bases from V and 5 bases from J, leaving 14 bases between. The CDR3 has 13 residues. Written as DNA, the CDR3 is TGTGCCAGCAACCCAGGGTTGCGGGAGACCCAGTACTTC. Translating gives CASNPGLRETQYF.

This chain links TRBV19 with TRBJ2-3; 7 positions match TRBD1. V lost 4 bases, J lost 0 bases, and 4 bases stayed unmatched. The CDR3 has 15 residues. Germline V gene lookup returns CDR1 LNHDA and CDR2 SQIVND (reference sequence). The chain's CDR3 is CASSKRTGSTDTQYF. DNA of the CDR3: TGTGCCAGTAGTAAAAGGACAGGCAGCACAGATACGCAGTATTTT.

The J gene is TRBJ2-2, the V gene TRBV11-3; TRBD2 is a possible D gene (6 bases). Trimming cost V 5 bases and J 0 bases, with 10 bases left between them. The CDR3 sequence is 15 residues long. Per the germline V gene, CDR1 is SGHNT and CDR2 is YENEEA. Here the CDR3 reads CASSHGTSNTGELFF. As DNA, the CDR3 is TGTGCCAGCAGCCATGGGACTTCGAACACCGGGGAGCTGTTTTTT.

This clone was detected many times. The J gene is TRBJ2-1, the V gene TRBV7-2; 8 bases are a match to TRBD2. This CDR3 has 13 amino acids. Unmatched junction bases numbered 3, after V lost 6 bases and J lost 5 bases. Germline values: CDR1 SGHTA, CDR2 FQGNSA. This CDR3 reads CASRWREDNEQFF. CDR3 DNA sequence: TGTGCCAGCAGATGGCGGGAGGACAATGAGCAGTTCTTC.

This clone was seen ten or more times. The chain carries TRBV5-1 and TRBJ1-1, with TRBD1 matching 10 bases. Per the germline V gene, CDR1 is SGHRS and CDR2 is YFSETQ. Losses at the gene ends were 4 bases for V and 2 bases for J; bases not matched to a gene: 8. The CDR3 length is 16 residues. CDR3 DNA sequence: TGCGCCAGCAGCGCCGACAGGGGGCCGGGCAACACTGAAGCTTTCTTT. It encodes CASSADRGPGNTEAFF.

The CDR3 reads CASSPLTAYEQYF. CDR3 bases: TGTGCCAGCAGCCCCCTAACCGCCTACGAGCAGTACTTC. This rearrangement joins TRBV11-2 to TRBJ2-7; the D is unclear. This CDR3 has 13 residues. Per germline, CDR1 SGHAT and CDR2 FQNNGV. V was trimmed by 5 bases and J by 2 bases, leaving 10 bases between them. The whole variable domain, remainder taken from reference TRBV11-2 and TRBJ2-7, is EAGVAQSPRYKIIEKRQSVAFWCNPISGHATLYWYQQILGQGPKLLIQFQNNGVVDDSQLPKDRFSAERLKGVDSTLKIQPAKLEDSAVYLCASSPLTAYEQYFGPGTRLTVT.

The chain uses TRBV29-1 and TRBJ2-7, with no clear D. The germline V and J ends were trimmed by 4 bases and 3 bases, with 13 bases remaining between them. Germline V gene data show CDR1 as SQVTM and CDR2 as ANQGSEA. CDR3 length equals 13 residues. CDR3: CSVVLGSVYEQYF. The CDR3 DNA sequence: TGCAGCGTTGTGCTTGGCAGCGTCTACGAGCAGTACTTC.

This clone has ten or more counts. J is TRBJ2-1 and V is TRBV5-1; TRBD2 aligns across 7 bases. CDR3 length: 15 amino acids. V shed 0 bases, J shed 4 bases, and the junction held 4 bases outside the gene matches. CDR1 SGHRS and CDR2 YFSETQ come from the germline V gene. The CDR3 DNA follows: TGCGCCAGCAGCTTGGTTCTAGCGGAGTACAATGAGCAGTTCTTC. It is translated as CASSLVLAEYNEQFF.

This chain links TRBV19 with TRBJ2-5; perhaps TRBD2 as D (7 bases). The CDR3 spans 15 residues. The ends were cut back, 6 bases at V and 2 bases at J, with 16 bases in the middle. Germline V gene data show CDR1 as LNHDA and CDR2 as SQIVND (reference sequence). The CDR3 nucleotides read TGTGCCAGTAGGAGGACAGCGGGATTACAAGAGACCCAGTACTTC. It translates to CASRRTAGLQETQYF.

The chain couples TRBV6-6 to TRBJ1-1; D might be TRBD1 (6 bases). Trimming cost V 2 bases and J 1 base, with 11 bases left between them. CDR3 length: 15 residues. Looked up from germline, CDR1 is MNHNY and CDR2 is SVGAGI (reference sequence). In nucleotides, the CDR3 is TGTGCCAGCAGTTACATGTTACAGGGGAACACTGAAGCTTTCTTT. Protein product: CASSYMLQGNTEAFF.

This clone was counted a single time. Other DNA sequences in the sample encode the same CDR3. CDR3 in DNA: TGTGCCAGCTCACAAGGACAGGGCTACGAGCAGTACTTC. It translates to CASSQGQGYEQYF. J is TRBJ2-7 and V is TRBV18, with 8 bases lining up with TRBD1. The CDR3 is made up of 13 amino acids. V dropped 4 bases and J dropped 3; count of bases not matched to a gene: 2. Germline CDR1 and CDR2: KGHSH and LQKENI.

The rearrangement uses TRBV7-2 and TRBJ2-7, with 10 bases identical to TRBD2. V was pared by 0 bases and J by 1 base, with 6 bases of the junction left unmatched. CDR1 is SGHTA, CDR2 FQGNSA, per germline. This CDR3 comprises 17 residues. CDR3 sequence: CASSLARVLAGSYEQYF. The DNA for the CDR3 is TGTGCCAGCAGCTTAGCGCGGGTACTAGCGGGATCCTACGAGCAGTACTTC. The complete variable domain, with remaining parts taken from reference TRBV7-2 and TRBJ2-7, reads GAGVSQSPSNKVTEKGKDVELRCDPISGHTALYWYRQSLGQGLEFLIYFQGNSAPDKSGLPSDRFSAERTGGSVSTLTIQRTQQEDSAVYLCASSLARVLAGSYEQYFGPGTRLTVT.